These T cell receptor beta chains were read from a single sample in a study of blood T cell repertoires in COVID-19. Sequencing used immunoSEQ multiplex PCR; TCRdb keeps in-frame clones, though not all of them. Among 110,000 to 150,000 clones listed, approximately 80% were seen once. The sequencing input was peripheral blood. These receptors were taken from an elderly woman in a cohort sampled during active or convalescent COVID-19. CDR3s include the opening cysteine and the closing phenylalanine or tryptophan. The D gene is left open where the match is weak. Part of the rows lack a size; the others show once, few, many or a class for expanded clones.

V gene	clone size	D gene	J gene	CDR3 protein	CDR3 DNA
TRBV18	NA	NA	TRBJ1-5	CASSPTDRYQPQHF	TGTGCCAGCTCACCGACCGACAGATATCAGCCCCAGCATTTT
TRBV3-1/TRBV3-2	NA	NA	TRBJ1-3	CASRPDRGNTIYF	TGTGCCAGCAGGCCCGACAGGGGAAACACCATATATTTT
TRBV4-1	NA	TRBD1	TRBJ1-4	CASTYSGTGNEKLFF	TGCGCCAGCACCTACTCCGGGACAGGGAATGAAAAACTGTTTTTT
TRBV6-5	NA	TRBD2	TRBJ2-2	CASRLAGGNTGELFF	TGTGCCAGCAGGCTAGCGGGGGGGAACACCGGGGAGCTGTTTTTT
TRBV5-1	NA	NA	TRBJ2-1	CASSLVVTQSSYNEQFF	TGCGCCAGCAGCTTGGTTGTGACTCAGAGCTCCTACAATGAGCAGTTCTTC
TRBV4-1	NA	NA	TRBJ2-2	CASRLTVLNTGELFF	TGCGCCAGCAGGCTGACTGTCCTCAACACCGGGGAGCTGTTTTTT
TRBV6-4	NA	TRBD1	TRBJ1-1	CASRKTGQGSTEAFF	TGTGCCAGCAGAAAGACCGGACAGGGATCCACTGAAGCTTTCTTT
TRBV7-9	few	NA	TRBJ1-5	CASSLFNQPQHF	TGTGCCAGCAGCCTCTTTAATCAGCCCCAGCATTTT
TRBV7-9	NA	NA	TRBJ1-2	CASSLVGYGYTF	TGTGCCAGCAGCTTAGTCGGCTATGGCTACACCTTC
TRBV7-9	NA	NA	TRBJ1-2	CASSLASPNYGYTF	TGTGCCAGCAGCTTAGCCAGTCCTAACTATGGCTACACCTTC
TRBV11-3	NA	NA	TRBJ2-2	CASSSSGHYGELFF	TGTGCCAGCAGCAGTAGCGGACACTACGGGGAGCTGTTTTTT
TRBV19	NA	NA	TRBJ1-1	CASSMATMNTEAFF	TGTGCCAGTAGTATGGCCACCATGAACACTGAAGCTTTCTTT
TRBV20-1	few	TRBD1	TRBJ1-2	CSASKGQGNYGYTF	TGCAGTGCTAGTAAGGGACAGGGGAACTATGGCTACACCTTC
TRBV6-2/TRBV6-3	NA	NA	TRBJ1-2	CASSYSGHLLGYTF	TGTGCCAGCAGTTACTCGGGACACCTTCTTGGCTACACCTTC
TRBV7-8	NA	TRBD1	TRBJ2-1	CASSPRGQDRFNEQFF	TGTGCCAGCAGCCCGAGGGGACAGGACCGCTTCAATGAGCAGTTCTTC
TRBV12-5	NA	NA	TRBJ2-1	CASGTLPWTEQFF	TGTGCTAGTGGTACCCTACCCTGGACAGAGCAGTTCTTC
TRBV2	once	NA	TRBJ1-5	CASSGQLSNQPQHF	TGTGCCAGCAGTGGACAGCTTAGCAATCAGCCCCAGCATTTT
TRBV6-5	once	NA	TRBJ1-4	CASGQVNNEKLFF	TGTGCCAGCGGGCAGGTTAATAATGAAAAACTGTTTTTT
TRBV10-3	NA	NA	TRBJ1-2	CAISDAGYQTAGYTF	TGTGCCATCAGTGATGCAGGGTACCAGACGGCTGGCTACACCTTC
TRBV5-4	once	NA	TRBJ1-1	CASSFGLEMNTEAFF	TGTGCCAGCAGCTTCGGACTGGAAATGAACACTGAAGCTTTCTTT
TRBV27	NA	TRBD1	TRBJ2-2	CASSLLGTGANTGELFF	TGTGCCAGCAGTTTATTGGGGACAGGGGCCAACACCGGGGAGCTGTTTTTT
TRBV6-1	NA	NA	TRBJ2-7	CASSEFRVPYEQYF	TGTGCCAGCAGTGAATTTCGGGTTCCCTACGAGCAGTACTTC
TRBV5-5	NA	TRBD1	TRBJ1-2	CASSFGGTGLDYGYTF	TGTGCCAGCAGCTTCGGCGGGACAGGGCTAGACTATGGCTACACCTTC
TRBV2	NA	NA	TRBJ2-1	CASVYRSYNEQFF	TGTGCCAGCGTCTATCGCTCCTACAATGAGCAGTTCTTC
TRBV25-1	NA	TRBD1	TRBJ1-1	CASSNPRDRGYTEAFF	TGTGCCAGCAGTAACCCCAGGGACAGGGGATACACTGAAGCTTTCTTT
TRBV19	NA	TRBD2	TRBJ2-3	CASSSSGGGTDTQYF	TGTGCCAGTAGCTCTAGCGGGGGTGGGACAGATACGCAGTATTTT
TRBV9	NA	NA	TRBJ1-2	CASSVASYYGYTF	TGTGCCAGCAGCGTAGCTAGCTACTATGGCTACACCTTC
TRBV3-1/TRBV3-2	few	TRBD1	TRBJ1-2	CASSHDADRVGYTF	TGTGCCAGCAGCCATGACGCAGACAGGGTTGGCTACACCTTC
TRBV11-2	NA	NA	TRBJ2-7	CASSLEGGEQYF	TGTGCCAGCAGCTTAGAAGGGGGCGAGCAGTACTTC
TRBV6-5	NA	NA	TRBJ1-4	CASSQNLDEKLFF	TGTGCCAGCAGTCAAAATCTAGATGAAAAACTGTTTTTT
TRBV10-3	NA	TRBD2	TRBJ2-3	CAISESGGGTTTQYF	TGTGCCATCAGTGAGTCTGGCGGGGGGACAACAACGCAGTATTTT
TRBV7-2	NA	NA	TRBJ2-2	CASSFSSTGELFF	TGTGCCAGCAGCTTTTCTAGCACCGGGGAGCTGTTTTTT
TRBV7-2	NA	TRBD2	TRBJ2-5	CASSFPSGGTRETQYF	TGTGCCAGCAGCTTTCCTAGCGGGGGCACGCGGGAGACCCAGTACTTC
TRBV5-4	few	NA	TRBJ2-6	CASSSRGTGANVLTF	TGTGCCAGCAGCTCTCGGGGGACTGGGGCCAACGTCCTGACTTTC
TRBV12-3/TRBV12-4	NA	TRBD1	TRBJ1-4	CASGLQGAEKLFF	TGTGCCAGCGGACTACAGGGGGCTGAAAAACTGTTTTTT
TRBV6-5	NA	TRBD1	TRBJ1-5	CASSPDRGGQPQHF	TGTGCCAGCAGCCCCGACAGGGGTGGTCAGCCCCAGCATTTT
TRBV18	NA	NA	TRBJ1-6	CASSTTGFSYNSPLHF	TGTGCCAGCTCAACTACAGGTTTCTCCTATAATTCACCCCTCCACTTT
TRBV18	NA	NA	TRBJ1-2	CASSPTGTDGYTF	TGTGCCAGCTCACCGACAGGAACCGATGGCTACACCTTC
TRBV18	NA	NA	TRBJ2-3	CASSPPSTLSGDTQYF	TGTGCCAGCTCACCACCAAGCACCCTGAGTGGAGATACGCAGTATTTT
TRBV5-4	NA	TRBD2	TRBJ2-1	CASSSAGIAGGGEQFF	TGTGCCAGCAGCTCGGCGGGGATAGCGGGGGGAGGTGAGCAGTTCTTC
TRBV28	once	NA	TRBJ1-3	CASSFVYSGNTIYF	TGTGCCAGCAGTTTTGTCTACTCTGGAAACACCATATATTTT
TRBV4-3	NA	TRBD1	TRBJ2-1	CASSQDAGTGSGNEQFF	TGCGCCAGCAGCCAAGACGCCGGGACAGGGAGTGGTAATGAGCAGTTCTTC
TRBV5-1	NA	TRBD1	TRBJ2-4	CASSYRQGAKNIQYF	TGCGCCAGCAGCTACCGACAGGGAGCCAAAAACATTCAGTACTTC
TRBV5-5	NA	NA	TRBJ2-5	CASSSRSYQETQYF	TGTGCCAGCAGCTCCCGAAGCTACCAAGAGACCCAGTACTTC
TRBV7-2	once	NA	TRBJ1-5	CASSLGQWNQPQHF	TGTGCCAGCAGCTTAGGACAGTGGAATCAGCCCCAGCATTTT
TRBV10-3	NA	NA	TRBJ2-3	CAISEGSSRDTQYF	TGTGCCATCAGTGAGGGGTCTAGCAGGGATACGCAGTATTTT
TRBV28	NA	NA	TRBJ1-1	CASREWSTEAFF	TGTGCCAGCAGGGAGTGGAGCACTGAAGCTTTCTTT
TRBV6-2/TRBV6-3	NA	TRBD2	TRBJ2-1	CASSPGLAGDEQFF	TGTGCCAGCAGTCCGGGACTAGCGGGGGATGAGCAGTTCTTC
TRBV3-1/TRBV3-2	NA	NA	TRBJ2-1	CASSRGVSYNEQFF	TGTGCCAGCAGCCGGGGGGTCTCTTACAATGAGCAGTTCTTC
TRBV10-3	NA	TRBD1	TRBJ1-2	CAISEPGQSSYGYTF	TGTGCCATCAGTGAGCCGGGACAGTCTAGCTATGGCTACACCTTC
TRBV5-5	NA	NA	TRBJ2-3	CASSLVLGLYTDTQYF	TGTGCCAGCAGCTTGGTTCTGGGGCTCTACACAGATACGCAGTATTTT
TRBV20-1	NA	NA	TRBJ1-2	CSASPSGGYTF	TGCAGTGCCAGCCCTTCGGGTGGCTACACCTTC
TRBV7-2	NA	TRBD2	TRBJ2-1	CASSSIAGGPFNEQFF	TGTGCCAGCAGCTCAATAGCGGGGGGGCCGTTCAATGAGCAGTTCTTC
TRBV4-1	NA	TRBD2	TRBJ2-1	CASSQDSGTSSYNEQFF	TGCGCCAGCAGCCAAGATAGCGGGACTAGCTCATACAATGAGCAGTTCTTC
TRBV3-1/TRBV3-2	NA	NA	TRBJ2-5	CASSYSGRTQYF	TGTGCCAGCAGCTATTCAGGGCGGACCCAGTACTTC